This TCR beta chain came from a study of chemoradiotherapy in HPV16-positive cancers. Study conclusions and caveats: Better recurrence-free survival went with HPV-responsive T-cell expansion in HPV16-positive patients. Non-HPV-specific T cells did not expand in tumors during treatment, whereas candidate HPV-specific clones and E7-related motifs did. HPV-specific T cells were functionally defined from only two HPV16-positive patients.

A remark on this clone: As yet, its antigen is unknown.

There are 13 residues in the CDR3. Germline CDR1 MNHNS, CDR2 SASEGT. The trim removed 8 bases at V and 8 bases at J, leaving 7 bases unmatched. Assay: immunoSEQ multiplex PCR; the TCRdb copy retains only in-frame clones and omits some. This table holds more than 9,000 clones, about three quarters found once. The rearrangement joins TRBV6-1 to TRBJ2-1; TRBD1 agrees at 9 bases. This specimen was acquired from a patient who underwent chemoradiotherapy. The receptor's source is a human donor with HPV-associated anogenital cancer. CDR3 in DNA: TGTGCCAGCCTCTCGGACAGGGGACATGAGCAGTTCTTC. This sequence encodes CASLSDRGHEQFF.